These 9 T cell receptor beta chains share one sample of origin, sequenced in a study of T cell responses to AZD1222 COVID-19 vaccine (dated by TCRdb to the early 2020s). Libraries were made using the immunoSEQ multiplex PCR assay. In TCRdb, the immuneACCESS table is reduced to in-frame sequences with V and J assigned. These tables do not hold every clone; where another copy was compared, an unresolved V gene accounts for under half, and the others remain unexplained. The sample contains about 160,000 clones, approximately 91% of them found a single time. The ten most abundant clones make up around 5.5% of the sample. This specimen's time point label, interpreted: baseline before first vaccination. The material sequenced was peripheral blood, taken on day 0 of AZD1222 vaccination. The receptors were gathered from an adult in good health.

The CDR3 nucleotides are TGTGCCAGCAGAGGAGACAGCACCGGGGAGCTGTTTTTT. It encodes CASRGDSTGELFF. This chain connects TRBV2 to TRBJ2-2; tentatively, D is TRBD1 (5 bases). The CDR3 has 13 residues. V lost 6 bases and J lost 4, with 9 bases in between. Germline CDR1 SNHLY, CDR2 FYNNEI. The full variable domain, rest sourced from reference TRBV2 and TRBJ2-2, is EPEVTQTPSHQVTQMGQEVILRCVPISNHLYFYWYRQILGQKVEFLVSFYNNEISEKSEIFDDQFSVERPDGSNFTLKIRSTKLEDSAMYFCASRGDSTGELFFGEGSRLTVL.

The V call is TRBV4-2, the J call TRBJ1-2; unclear D gene. Looked up from germline, CDR1 is LGHNA and CDR2 is YNFKEQ. There are 16 residues in the CDR3. V gave up 3 bases and J gave up 0 bases, with 14 bases separating them. The CDR3 nucleotides are TGTGCCAGCAGCCAGGATAATTCCGGGACTAACTATGGCTACACCTTC. Amino acid sequence: CASSQDNSGTNYGYTF.

The V and J genes are TRBV27 and TRBJ2-7, with no clear D. The CDR3 covers 13 residues. Trimming left V 5 bases short and J 4 bases short, with 12 bases between. Germline CDR1 is MNHEY and CDR2 is SMNVEV (reference sequence). The CDR3 nucleotides are TGTGCCAGCAGTGGTCGTGTTGGTTACGAGCAGTACTTC. Protein sequence: CASSGRVGYEQYF.

The rearrangement links TRBV2 to TRBJ1-1; 9 bases map to TRBD1. From germline, CDR1 is SNHLY and CDR2 FYNNEI. This CDR3 contains 17 residues. V trimming: 7 bases; J trimming: 6 bases; junction bases outside the gene matches: 18. This CDR3 is CASTGFPGQGRDSEAFF. CDR3 nucleotides: TGTGCCAGCACTGGGTTTCCGGGACAGGGTAGGGATTCTGAAGCTTTCTTT.

CDR3: CASSAAGGLGNEKLFF. CDR3 bases: TGTGCCAGCAGCGCGGCAGGAGGGTTGGGGAATGAAAAACTGTTTTTT. The V gene is TRBV9, the J gene TRBJ1-4; D gene uncertain. From germline, CDR1 is SGDLS and CDR2 YYNGEE. The CDR3 contains 16 residues. The V gene lost 3 bases and the J gene lost 5 bases, with 17 bases spanning the gap.

This chain uses TRBV6-5 with TRBJ1-5; unclear D gene. Trimming shortened V by 8 bases and J by 2 bases, and 1 base separated the two germline ends. The CDR3 is 10 residues long. Per the germline V gene, CDR1 is MNHEY and CDR2 is SVGAGI. The CDR3 sequence: CASGNQPQHF. In DNA, the CDR3 is TGTGCCAGCGGCAATCAGCCCCAGCATTTT.

The chain links TRBV7-9 to TRBJ2-7; 8 bases fit TRBD2. Trimming took 0 bases from V and 9 from J; bases not matched to a gene: 7. Germline loops: CDR1 SEHNR, CDR2 FQNEAQ (reference sequence). The CDR3 length is 14 residues. Written as DNA, the CDR3 is TGTGCCAGCAGCTTAGCGGGACTAGGAGGTTGGCAGTACTTC. Translation gives CASSLAGLGGWQYF.

The gene calls are TRBV19 and TRBJ2-7, with 7 bases aligning to TRBD2. The CDR3 consists of 15 residues. The V segment lost 3 bases and the J segment 2 bases; nucleotides outside the gene matches: 7. Germline CDR1 reads LNHDA; CDR2 reads SQIVND (reference sequence). The CDR3 protein is CASSMAWEGTYEQYF. In DNA form, the CDR3 reads TGTGCCAGTAGTATGGCTTGGGAGGGGACCTACGAGCAGTACTTC.

This clone was picked up one time. This chain joins TRBV5-5 and TRBJ2-7; TRBD1 matches 9 bases. This CDR3 has 15 amino acids. The junction had 8 bases not matched to a gene; V was cut back by 7 bases and J by 0 bases. Germline-derived CDR1 and CDR2 are SGHKS and YYEKEE (reference sequence). The CDR3 region has the DNA TGTGCCAGCGAGGAAGGACAGGGGCTCTCCTACGAGCAGTACTTC. The encoded protein is CASEEGQGLSYEQYF.